This T cell receptor (beta chain) was captured by sequencing in a study of siplizumab effects on memory and regulatory T cells. Data came from immunoSEQ multiplex PCR; TCRdb stores just in-frame clones and leaves some out. The sample carries tens of thousands of clones, approximately 87% recorded once. This clonotype was sampled from a human donor in good health. The specimen was memory CD4+ T cells sorted from blood.

CDR3 residues: CASRGASRNSPLHF. The CDR3 region has the DNA TGTGCCAGCAGGGGCGCTAGCAGGAATTCACCCCTCCACTTT. This sequence joins TRBV2 and TRBJ1-6, with D unclear. V lost 6 bases and J 7 bases, leaving 13 bases between the germline ends. Per the germline V gene, CDR1 is SNHLY and CDR2 is FYNNEI. This CDR3 comprises 14 residues. Together with reference TRBV2 and TRBJ1-6, the CDR3 gives the full variable domain: EPEVTQTPSHQVTQMGQEVILRCVPISNHLYFYWYRQILGQKVEFLVSFYNNEISEKSEIFDDQFSVERPDGSNFTLKIRSTKLEDSAMYFCASRGASRNSPLHFGNGTRLTVT.